Listed below are T cell receptor beta chains from one sample, sequenced in a study of blood T cell repertoires in COVID-19. The assay was immunoSEQ multiplex PCR, and TCRdb's table has in-frame clones only and misses some. The sample holds approximately 22,000 clones, 75% to 90% seen once. The sequencing input was peripheral blood. The receptors shown here come from a man older than 75 with active or convalescent COVID-19. Both conserved end residues are part of each CDR3. D genes are given only for firm matches.

CDR3 DNA	CDR3 protein	V gene	J gene	D gene
TGTGCCAGCAGCTTACCCAGCGGGGGGGTGTACGAGCAGTACTTC	CASSLPSGGVYEQYF	TRBV7-2	TRBJ2-7	TRBD2
TGTGCCAGCAGGTCCTGGGGCGGTGGTTTTGCAGATACGCAGTATTTT	CASRSWGGGFADTQYF	TRBV27	TRBJ2-3	-
TGCGCCAGCACCCTCGACAGAAACTATGGCTACACCTTC	CASTLDRNYGYTF	TRBV5-1	TRBJ1-2	-
TGTGCCAGCAGTGTTGGTCGGACAGGGGGTAGTTCACCCCTCCACTTT	CASSVGRTGGSSPLHF	TRBV2	TRBJ1-6	TRBD1
TGTGCCACCAGTGACCTTCCAAGGACAGGGGTGATTAATGAGCAGTTCTTC	CATSDLPRTGVINEQFF	TRBV24-1	TRBJ2-1	TRBD1
TGTGCCAGTAGTAGGACAGGGGGGGAATATCAGCCCCAGCATTTT	CASSRTGGEYQPQHF	TRBV19	TRBJ1-5	TRBD1
TGTGCCATCAGTGAGCCGACAGGGGGCTACGAGCAGTACTTC	CAISEPTGGYEQYF	TRBV10-3	TRBJ2-7	TRBD1
TGTGCCAGCAGCTTAAACAGACTAAGCTCCTACGAGCAGTACTTC	CASSLNRLSSYEQYF	TRBV11-2	TRBJ2-7	-
TGCAGCGCCGCTTTGGGAGCTAATGAAAAACTGTTTTTT	CSAALGANEKLFF	TRBV29-1	TRBJ1-4	-
TGTGCCAGCAGTGGTCGGGGGGTCGAGGGCAATCAGCCCCAGCATTTT	CASSGRGVEGNQPQHF	TRBV2	TRBJ1-5	-
TGTGCCAGCCTCAAGGCCCCAACTAGCGGGCGGGTAGAGCAGTACTTC	CASLKAPTSGRVEQYF	TRBV28	TRBJ2-7	TRBD2
TGTGCCAGTAGTATCGGGGGGCGCGTTGAGACCCAGTACTTC	CASSIGGRVETQYF	TRBV19	TRBJ2-5	-